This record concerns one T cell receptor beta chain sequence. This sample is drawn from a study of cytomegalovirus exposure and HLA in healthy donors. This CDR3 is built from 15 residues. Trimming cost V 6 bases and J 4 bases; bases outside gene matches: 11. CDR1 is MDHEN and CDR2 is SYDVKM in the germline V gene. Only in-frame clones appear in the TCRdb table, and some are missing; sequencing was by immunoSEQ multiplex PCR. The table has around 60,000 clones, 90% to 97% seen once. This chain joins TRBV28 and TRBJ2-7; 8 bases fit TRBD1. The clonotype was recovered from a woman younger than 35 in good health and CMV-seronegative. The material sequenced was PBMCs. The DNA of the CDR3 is TGTGCCAGCAGCCCCCAGGGGGCTCGGCGGTACGAGCAGTACTTC. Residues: CASSPQGARRYEQYF.